In this sample, the clone carrying this TCR beta chain turned up many times. One junction end does not reproduce the germline sequence, and a read error may be involved. The sample comes from a study of neurological immune-mediated disorders. This CDR3 has 14 amino acids. Germline V gene lookup returns CDR1 DFQATT and CDR2 SNEGSKA (reference sequence). TCRdb re-called the 5' RACE reads with MiXCR, one entry per CDR3 protein. The data show tens of thousands of distinct CDR3 sequences, 3% to 4% seen once. Specimen: PBMCs. The source is a man aged 25 to 40 with multiple sclerosis. The chain combines TRBV20-1 with TRBJ2-7, with 8 bases fitting TRBD1. This CDR3 reads CSATRTGPESERYF. The CDR3 DNA is TGCAGTGCAACACGGACAGGGCCAGAGAGCGAGCGGTACTTC.